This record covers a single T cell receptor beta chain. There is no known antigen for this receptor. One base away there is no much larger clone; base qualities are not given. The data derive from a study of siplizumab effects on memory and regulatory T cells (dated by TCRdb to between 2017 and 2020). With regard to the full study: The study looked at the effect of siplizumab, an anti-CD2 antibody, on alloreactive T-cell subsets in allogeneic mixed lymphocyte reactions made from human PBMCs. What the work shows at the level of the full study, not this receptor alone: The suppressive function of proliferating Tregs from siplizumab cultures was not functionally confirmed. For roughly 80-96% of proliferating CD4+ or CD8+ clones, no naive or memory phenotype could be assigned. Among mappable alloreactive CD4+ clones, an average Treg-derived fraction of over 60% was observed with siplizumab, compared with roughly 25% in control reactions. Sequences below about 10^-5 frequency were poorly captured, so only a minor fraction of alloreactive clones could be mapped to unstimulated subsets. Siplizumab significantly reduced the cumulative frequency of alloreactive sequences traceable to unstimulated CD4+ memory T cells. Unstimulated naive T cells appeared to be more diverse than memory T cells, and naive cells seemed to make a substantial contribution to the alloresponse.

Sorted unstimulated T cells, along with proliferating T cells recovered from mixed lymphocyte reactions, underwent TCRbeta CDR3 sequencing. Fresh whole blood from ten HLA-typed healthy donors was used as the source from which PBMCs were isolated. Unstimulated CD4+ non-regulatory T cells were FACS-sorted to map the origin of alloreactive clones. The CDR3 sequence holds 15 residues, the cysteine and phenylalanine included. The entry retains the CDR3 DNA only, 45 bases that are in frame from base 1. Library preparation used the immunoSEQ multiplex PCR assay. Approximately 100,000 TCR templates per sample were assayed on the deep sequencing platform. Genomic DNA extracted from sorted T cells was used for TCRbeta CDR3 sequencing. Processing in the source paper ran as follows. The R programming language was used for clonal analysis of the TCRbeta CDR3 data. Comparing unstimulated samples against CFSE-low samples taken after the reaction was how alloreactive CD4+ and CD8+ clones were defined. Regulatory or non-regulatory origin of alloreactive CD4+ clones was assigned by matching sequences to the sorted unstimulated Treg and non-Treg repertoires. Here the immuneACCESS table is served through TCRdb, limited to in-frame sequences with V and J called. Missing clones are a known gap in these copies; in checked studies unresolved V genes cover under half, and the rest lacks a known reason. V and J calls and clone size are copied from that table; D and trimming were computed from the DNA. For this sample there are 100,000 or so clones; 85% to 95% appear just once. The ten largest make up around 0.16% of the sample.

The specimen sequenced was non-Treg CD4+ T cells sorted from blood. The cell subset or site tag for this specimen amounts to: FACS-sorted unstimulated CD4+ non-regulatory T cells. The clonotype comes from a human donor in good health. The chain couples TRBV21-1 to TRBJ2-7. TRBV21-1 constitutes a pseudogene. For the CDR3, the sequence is CASRRGGGPNYEQYF. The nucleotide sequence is TGTGCCAGCAGACGCGGTGGGGGACCAAACTACGAGCAGTACTTC.